The entry below gives a single T cell receptor beta chain sequence along with its context. This clone was recorded only once. What antigen it recognizes has not been identified. No base-level quality is on record; no much larger clone is a single base apart. Library preparation used the immunoSEQ multiplex PCR assay. The authors processed their data as follows. A statistical classification framework was developed to diagnose cytomegalovirus status using the catalog of TCR beta chain sequences. TCRdb provides this immuneACCESS table in a form limited to in-frame rearrangements. Some clones are lacking; in checked studies, under half of them reflect an unresolved V gene, and why the rest are absent is not known. V, J and clone size were drawn from that table, and D and trimming were deduced from the DNA. The table for this sample lists roughly 59,000 clones; 80% to 95% of them were counted only once. In total, the top ten clones hold roughly 5% of the sample.

This record belongs to a study of cytomegalovirus exposure and HLA in healthy donors (dated by TCRdb to the late 2010s). For the wider study: According to a later analysis, one platform produced both the approximately 110 validation repertoires and the roughly 640 repertoires of the first cohort. The aim of the study was to test whether cataloging public T cell receptors could identify signatures of past pathogen exposure. Along with the roughly 700-subject first cohort, a separate validation cohort of more than 90 different subjects was used. The study combined high-throughput TCR immunosequencing, statistical association of individual TCRs with disease status, and machine learning to predict cytomegalovirus infection status.

Separate from the approximately 700-subject first cohort, the validation cohort of some 130 subjects was the group to which the donors belonged. What the work shows at the level of the full study, not this receptor alone: Cytomegalovirus status was reported to be diagnosed by the classifier with high specificity and sensitivity in both the original and validation cohorts. Of the cluster scores, roughly 95% were above 0 in a later analysis, which found that TCRs clustered in the first cohort also tended to co-occur in the 120 validation repertoires. The study gave a list of about 170 TCR beta chains associated with cytomegalovirus. Most TCR sequences were observed very rarely across donors, whereas some public TCRs were present in many individuals. The authors suggested that the approach could potentially be extended to other disease states and immunological phenotypes. A later analysis lacked HLA typing for the validation cohort, so it scored co-occurrence in that cohort across all 120 or so repertoires. In vitro tests confirmed that a few of the cytomegalovirus-associated TCR beta chains recognize cytomegalovirus antigens.

The V and J ends are trimmed by 9 bases and 1 base, leaving 10 bases between them. The CDR3 goes from the cysteine to the phenylalanine over 14 residues. Only the CDR3 portion is preserved as DNA: 42 bases, with reading frame beginning at the first base. CDR1 and CDR2 are read off the germline V gene (reference sequence) as LNHDA and SQIVND. The chain is assembled from TRBV19 and TRBJ2-6, and TRBD1 may be the D gene, going by 6 matching bases. Material: PBMCs. The receptor was isolated from a man younger than 35 in good health and CMV-seropositive. The CDR3: CASRRGSGANVLTF. The bases are TGTGCCAGCCGAAGGGGGTCTGGGGCCAACGTCCTGACTTTC.